This is a list of T cell receptor beta chains from one sample in a study of blood T cell repertoires in COVID-19. Sequenced by immunoSEQ multiplex PCR; TCRdb stores in-frame clones only, minus some. The profile covers about 240,000 clones, with around 86% appearing a single time and roughly 2% taken by the ten largest. The sample was peripheral blood. Every receptor here comes from a young man who had recovered from COVID-19. Both conserved end residues are part of each CDR3. The D gene is left open where the match is weak. Expanded clones get a size class; other rows say once, few or many, or leave the size out.

>TRBJ1-1|NA|few|TRBV4-2
CASSLDQGLAEAFF
TGTGCCAGCAGCCTGGACCAGGGGCTCGCTGAAGCTTTCTTT
>TRBJ1-2|NA|NA|TRBV6-5
CASTKGGDYSYGYTF
TGTGCCAGCACCAAAGGAGGGGATTACTCCTATGGCTACACCTTC
>TRBJ2-3|NA|once|TRBV11-2
CASSIRTDTQYF
TGTGCCAGCAGCATCCGGACAGATACGCAGTATTTT
>TRBJ1-4|NA|NA|TRBV9
CASSLTDPSEKLFF
TGTGCCAGCAGCCTGACAGATCCTTCTGAAAAACTGTTTTTT
>TRBJ2-5|TRBD2|NA|TRBV2
CASKNSGGAGETQYF
TGTGCCAGCAAAAATAGCGGGGGGGCTGGGGAGACCCAGTACTTC
>TRBJ2-2|NA|NA|TRBV5-8
CASNLNFRGAGELFF
TGTGCCAGCAACCTAAACTTCCGGGGAGCCGGGGAGCTGTTTTTT
>TRBJ2-1|NA|NA|TRBV2
CASSGRASYNEQFF
TGTGCCAGCAGTGGCAGGGCCTCCTACAATGAGCAGTTCTTC
>TRBJ1-4|TRBD1|NA|TRBV5-1
CASSVDRVSVSEKLFF
TGCGCCAGCAGCGTCGACAGGGTCTCAGTTAGTGAAAAACTGTTTTTT
>TRBJ1-6|TRBD1|once|TRBV5-6
CASSLDRGYYNSPLHF
TGTGCCAGCAGCTTGGACAGGGGATATTATAATTCACCCCTCCACTTT
>TRBJ2-5|NA|few|TRBV25-1
CASKISPQETQYF
TGTGCCAGCAAGATCAGTCCCCAAGAGACCCAGTACTTC
>TRBJ2-5|TRBD2|NA|TRBV5-1
CASSLGLATPETQYF
TGCGCCAGCAGCCTGGGACTAGCGACCCCAGAGACCCAGTACTTC
>TRBJ2-7|TRBD2|NA|TRBV6-5
CASRMGLADEQYF
TGTGCCAGCAGGATGGGACTAGCGGACGAGCAGTACTTC
>TRBJ1-4|TRBD1|NA|TRBV15
CATSRVGQVAEKLFF
TGTGCCACCAGCAGAGTGGGACAGGTGGCAGAAAAACTGTTTTTT
>TRBJ2-5|TRBD1|few|TRBV6-1
CASSEARQGPQYF
TGTGCCAGCAGTGAAGCAAGACAGGGTCCCCAGTACTTC
>TRBJ2-7|TRBD1|NA|TRBV29-1
CSVTQFTPDRGYEQYF
TGCAGCGTTACCCAATTTACCCCGGACAGGGGCTACGAGCAGTACTTC
>TRBJ2-2|NA|few|TRBV6-5
CASTDSLTGELFF
TGTGCCAGCACCGACAGTTTAACCGGGGAGCTGTTTTTT
>TRBJ1-3|TRBD1|NA|TRBV19
CASSPDRGRGNTIYF
TGTGCCAGTAGTCCAGACAGGGGGCGAGGAAACACCATATATTTT
>TRBJ1-1|NA|NA|TRBV28
CASSLSGVAEAFF
TGTGCCAGCAGTTTATCAGGGGTCGCTGAAGCTTTCTTT
>TRBJ1-5|TRBD1|NA|TRBV3-1/TRBV3-2
CASSQRGTGSNQPQHF
TGTGCCAGCAGCCAACGTGGGACAGGGAGCAATCAGCCCCAGCATTTT
>TRBJ1-5|TRBD1|few|TRBV19
CASPLTGGVSFGNQPQHF
TGTGCCAGTCCCTTGACAGGGGGCGTTTCGTTTGGCAATCAGCCCCAGCATTTT
>TRBJ2-2|TRBD1|NA|TRBV5-1
CASSLVVPGQTSIYTGELFF
TGCGCCAGCAGCTTGGTCGTGCCGGGACAGACCTCAATTTACACCGGGGAGCTGTTTTTT
>TRBJ2-4|TRBD1|NA|TRBV11-2
CASGDTGVKNIQYF
TGTGCCAGCGGAGATACAGGGGTCAAAAACATTCAGTACTTC
>TRBJ2-1|NA|NA|TRBV29-1
CSVSLFDSSYNEQFF
TGCAGCGTTTCCCTTTTTGACTCCTCCTACAATGAGCAGTTCTTC
>TRBJ1-2|TRBD1|few|TRBV5-5
CASSLSGGYGYTF
TGTGCCAGCAGCTTGTCAGGGGGCTATGGCTACACCTTC
>TRBJ2-2|TRBD2|NA|TRBV2
CASVRAGGTGELFF
TGTGCCAGCGTTAGAGCGGGGGGCACCGGGGAGCTGTTTTTT
>TRBJ1-3|NA|NA|TRBV15
CATSRDRVKGNTIYF
TGTGCCACCAGCAGAGACAGGGTAAAAGGAAACACCATATATTTT
>TRBJ1-2|TRBD1|NA|TRBV5-1
CASSVNRQGSYGYTF
TGCGCCAGCAGCGTGAATAGACAGGGTAGCTATGGCTACACCTTC
>TRBJ1-3|NA|NA|TRBV10-3
CAISEAGSGNTIYF
TGTGCCATCAGTGAAGCAGGCTCTGGAAACACCATATATTTT
>TRBJ1-5|TRBD1|NA|TRBV28
CASRQQGASQPQHF
TGTGCCAGCAGACAACAGGGGGCATCACAGCCCCAGCATTTT
>TRBJ2-5|TRBD1|NA|TRBV15
CATSRAPGTGAVETQYF
TGTGCCACCAGCAGAGCCCCGGGGACAGGGGCCGTAGAGACCCAGTACTTC
>TRBJ1-4|NA|NA|TRBV19
CASSPSREKLFF
TGTGCCAGTAGTCCGTCGCGTGAAAAACTGTTTTTT
>TRBJ2-1|NA|NA|TRBV9
CASSVGGVGPYNEQFF
TGTGCCAGCAGCGTAGGCGGGGTAGGACCCTACAATGAGCAGTTCTTC
>TRBJ1-6|TRBD1|NA|TRBV19
CASSSGQGNSPLHF
TGTGCCAGTAGTTCGGGACAGGGAAATTCACCCCTCCACTTT
>TRBJ2-1|NA|NA|TRBV11-2
CASSFWGSSYNEQFF
TGTGCCAGCAGCTTCTGGGGCAGCTCCTACAATGAGCAGTTCTTC
>TRBJ2-1|NA|NA|TRBV5-1
CASRRGGGENEQFF
TGCGCCAGCCGACGGGGCGGGGGCGAGAATGAGCAGTTCTTC
>TRBJ1-2|NA|NA|TRBV5-8
CASSLRDLNGYTF
TGTGCCAGCAGCTTGAGGGACTTGAATGGCTACACCTTC
>TRBJ2-2|NA|NA|TRBV2
CASSPGTPNTGELFF
TGTGCCAGCAGTCCCGGGACTCCAAACACCGGGGAGCTGTTTTTT
>TRBJ1-2|TRBD1|NA|TRBV9
CASSAGGTVTYGYTF
TGTGCCAGCAGCGCTGGGGGGACAGTCACTTATGGCTACACCTTC
>TRBJ2-5|NA|NA|TRBV7-8
CASSLNSVRYQETQYF
TGTGCCAGCAGCCTCAATAGCGTAAGGTACCAAGAGACCCAGTACTTC
>TRBJ2-7|NA|NA|TRBV4-1
CASSQDGSSTYEQYF
TGCGCCAGCAGCCAAGATGGGAGTTCCACCTACGAGCAGTACTTC
>TRBJ2-1|TRBD2|NA|TRBV18
CASSSGSGGMNEQFF
TGTGCCAGCTCGAGCGGTAGCGGGGGAATGAATGAGCAGTTCTTC
>TRBJ2-3|NA|NA|TRBV19
CASSIDQEGGPNITDTQYF
TGTGCCAGTAGTATAGACCAGGAGGGTGGCCCGAATATCACAGATACGCAGTATTTT
>TRBJ2-5|NA|NA|TRBV7-9
CASSPSGSGRETQYF
TGTGCCAGCAGCCCAAGCGGGTCCGGCAGAGAGACCCAGTACTTC
>TRBJ1-2|NA|once|TRBV4-1
CASSQDPGLGYGYTF
TGCGCCAGCAGCCAAGATCCGGGTTTGGGCTATGGCTACACCTTC
>TRBJ2-5|NA|NA|TRBV5-4
CASSLPQGTQYF
TGTGCCAGCAGCCTCCCCCAGGGGACCCAGTACTTC